Below, 22 T cell receptor beta chains from the same sample are listed, as sequenced in a study of cytomegalovirus exposure and HLA in healthy donors. Sequenced by immunoSEQ multiplex PCR; TCRdb stores in-frame clones only, minus some. The table has 150,000 to 200,000 clones, roughly nine tenths seen once. Source material: PBMCs. The receptor set was obtained from a woman younger than 45 in good health and CMV-seronegative.

The rearrangement uses TRBV6-1 and TRBJ1-2; D not certain. V shed 7 bases and J shed 1 base, with 10 bases lying between them. The CDR3 has 13 amino acids. Germline-derived CDR1 and CDR2 are MNHNS and SASEGT. In nucleotides, the CDR3 is TGTGCCAGCACTCTGGCTTTTAACTATGGCTACACCTTC. Translation gives CASTLAFNYGYTF.

In this sample, this clone turned up a few times. This chain uses TRBV28 with TRBJ2-1, with D maybe TRBD2 (6 bases). Per germline, CDR1 MDHEN and CDR2 SYDVKM. V lost 6 bases and J lost 10, with 13 bases in between. This CDR3 region has 12 residues. This CDR3 reads CASSRGLREQFF. CDR3 in DNA: TGTGCCAGCAGCCGGGGGTTACGGGAGCAGTTCTTC.

The rearrangement uses TRBV7-8 and TRBJ2-5; no clear D. V lost 5 bases and J 4 bases, leaving 17 bases between the germline ends. This CDR3 is 15 amino acids long. From germline, CDR1 is SGHVS and CDR2 FQNEAQ. DNA of the CDR3: TGTGCCAGCAGCCTCCGGGTTGGGCCCCCAGAGACCCAGTACTTC. It codes for CASSLRVGPPETQYF.

The chain links TRBV7-8 to TRBJ2-2; D might be TRBD2 (6 bases). Germline V CDR1 and CDR2: SGHVS, FQNEAQ. This CDR3 comprises 16 residues. Deletions cut 6 bases from V and 0 bases from J, with 14 bases between. CDR3 DNA: TGTGCCAGCAGTTCAGAGGGCGGGACGAACACCGGGGAGCTGTTTTTT. As protein: CASSSEGGTNTGELFF.

The chain employs TRBV4-2 and TRBJ2-7; 8 positions match TRBD1. The length of the CDR3 is 16 residues. Trimming cost V 0 bases and J 4 bases; bases outside gene matches: 8. Germline-derived CDR1 and CDR2 are LGHNA and YNFKEQ. The CDR3 DNA follows: TGTGCCAGCAGCCAAGATCAATGGACAGGGTCTTACGAGCAGTACTTC. As protein: CASSQDQWTGSYEQYF.

The rearrangement uses TRBV7-9 and TRBJ2-5, with a possible D match to TRBD2 (6 bases). Germline V gives CDR1 SEHNR, CDR2 FQNEAQ (reference sequence). The length of the CDR3 is 17 residues. V lost 4 bases and J 5 bases, leaving 23 bases between the germline ends. The CDR3 sequence: CASSSLDNNRERETQYF. CDR3 sequence (DNA): TGTGCCAGCAGCTCTCTTGATAACAACCGGGAGCGGGAGACCCAGTACTTC. Variable domain in full (rest from reference TRBV7-9 and TRBJ2-5): DTGVSQNPRHKITKRGQNVTFRCDPISEHNRLYWYRQTLGQGPEFLTYFQNEAQLEKSRLLSDRFSAERPKGSFSTLEIQRTEQGDSAMYLCASSSLDNNRERETQYFGPGTRLLVL.

J is TRBJ2-7 and V is TRBV6-1, with D tentatively TRBD1 (6 bases). Germline CDR1 and CDR2: MNHNS and SASEGT. CDR3 length: 15 residues. V was cut by 5 bases and J by 5 bases, with 19 bases left in between. Here the CDR3 DNA reads TGTGCCAGCAGTAACGCCCCGGGACAATACCACGAGCAGTACTTC. This gives the protein CASSNAPGQYHEQYF.

This sequence joins TRBV5-5 and TRBJ2-7, with D unresolved. This CDR3 is 11 amino acids long. In germline, CDR1 is SGHKS, CDR2 YYEKEE (reference sequence). V was cut by 4 bases and J by 4 bases, with 6 bases left in between. Written as DNA, the CDR3 is TGTGCCAGCAGCCCCGGATACGAGCAGTACTTC. Residues: CASSPGYEQYF.

This clone was detected once. V usage is TRBV7-2 and J usage is TRBJ2-3; the D gene is possibly TRBD2 (6 bases). The germline V gene has CDR1 SGHTA and CDR2 FQGNSA. There are 14 residues in the CDR3. Trimming pared 5 bases from V and 10 bases from J, leaving 19 bases between. CDR3 coding DNA: TGTGCCAGCAGCGCGCACCGGGACTCCCCTCCGCAGTATTTT. It specifies CASSAHRDSPPQYF.

This rearrangement joins TRBV11-3 to TRBJ2-1; D gene ambiguous. The germline V gene encodes CDR1 SGHNT and CDR2 YENEEA. Trimming left V 1 base short and J 0 bases short, with 10 bases between. The CDR3 has 16 amino acids. The DNA for the CDR3 is TGTGCCAGCAGCTTAGTCTATCCCAGCTCCTACAATGAGCAGTTCTTC. Its translation: CASSLVYPSSYNEQFF.

This sequence joins TRBV28 and TRBJ2-1, with 13 bases aligning to TRBD2. Trimming took 6 bases from V and 15 from J; bases not matched to a gene: 11. CDR3 size: 14 residues. CDR1 is MDHEN and CDR2 is SYDVKM in the germline V gene. The CDR3 loop reads CASRTQGTSGISFF. Here the CDR3 DNA reads TGTGCCAGCAGAACACAAGGGACTAGCGGGATCTCGTTCTTC.

CDR3 nucleotides: TGTGCCATCAGTATTACAGCAGAAGGATATGGCTACACCTTC. This codes for CAISITAEGYGYTF. The V and J genes are TRBV10-3 and TRBJ1-2; D ambiguous. Trimming pared 5 bases from V and 5 bases from J, leaving 15 bases between. This CDR3 has 14 amino acids. CDR1 and CDR2 (germline): ENHRY, SYGVKD.

This chain connects TRBV7-6 to TRBJ2-1; TRBD1 matches 12 bases. V lost 3 bases, J lost 9 bases, and 3 bases stayed unmatched. The CDR3 length is 14 residues. The germline gives CDR1 SGHVS, CDR2 FNYEAQ. CDR3 DNA: TGTGCCAGCAGCTTGGGACAGGGGGCGGGTGAGCAGTTCTTC. Its translation is CASSLGQGAGEQFF.

V is TRBV5-1 and J is TRBJ2-2; 7 bases align to TRBD1. Germline V gives CDR1 SGHRS, CDR2 YFSETQ. The V and J ends lost 2 bases and 0 bases, in that order; junction bases with no gene match: 13. The CDR3 has 19 amino acids. The CDR3 DNA sequence: TGCGCCAGCAGCTTTCGTATGGGACAGCTAGCAACGAACACCGGGGAGCTGTTTTTT. This codes for CASSFRMGQLATNTGELFF.

This chain links TRBV7-2 with TRBJ1-3; D unresolved. The CDR3 totals 14 residues. V was cut by 1 base and J by 1 base, with 5 bases left in between. Germline CDR1 reads SGHTA; CDR2 reads FQGNSA. This CDR3 is CASSLVVSGNTIYF. DNA for the CDR3: TGTGCCAGCAGCTTAGTTGTTTCTGGAAACACCATATATTTT.

V and J are TRBV27 and TRBJ1-2; D perhaps matches TRBD1 (6 bases). CDR3 length: 14 amino acids. V was trimmed by 2 bases and J by 4 bases, leaving 11 bases between them. Germline V lookup: CDR1 MNHEY, CDR2 SMNVEV (reference sequence). The CDR3 here is CASSLDRKVYGYTF. DNA for the CDR3: TGTGCCAGCAGTTTAGACAGGAAGGTCTATGGCTACACCTTC.

The J gene is TRBJ2-2, the V gene TRBV9, with D unclear. CDR3 size: 12 residues. Germline V lookup: CDR1 SGDLS, CDR2 YYNGEE. Trimming took 3 bases from V and 3 from J, leaving 3 bases between them. CDR3 nucleotide sequence: TGTGCCAGCAGCGCCTACACCGGGGAGCTGTTTTTT. This encodes CASSAYTGELFF. The full variable domain, its missing parts supplied by reference TRBV9 and TRBJ2-2, is DSGVTQTPKHLITATGQRVTLRCSPRSGDLSVYWYQQSLDQGLQFLIQYYNGEERAKGNILERFSAQQFPDLHSELNLSSLELGDSALYFCASSAYTGELFFGEGSRLTVL.

The chain couples TRBV29-1 to TRBJ1-2, with D perhaps matching TRBD1 (5 bases). CDR3 length: 14 amino acids. V lost 6 bases, J lost 2 bases, and 16 bases lay in between. CDR1 is SQVTM, CDR2 ANQGSEA, per germline. This CDR3 is CSVGGIQTNYGYTF. The CDR3 bases are TGCAGCGTGGGGGGTATCCAGACAAACTATGGCTACACCTTC. Variable domain in full (rest from reference TRBV29-1 and TRBJ1-2): SAVISQKPSRDICQRGTSLTIQCQVDSQVTMMFWYRQQPGQSLTLIATANQGSEATYESGFVIDKFPISRPNLTFSTLTVSNMSPEDSSIYLCSVGGIQTNYGYTFGSGTRLTVV.

This clone showed up just a few times. The CDR3 bases are TGTGCCAGCAGTGACCTAGCGGGGGGGTACAATGAGCAGTTCTTC. It is translated as CASSDLAGGYNEQFF. The gene calls are TRBV6-4 and TRBJ2-1; 12 bases are shared with TRBD2. Germline V gives CDR1 MRHNA, CDR2 SNTAGT. Trimming cost V 2 bases and J 4 bases; bases outside gene matches: 0. The CDR3 runs 15 residues.

This sequence joins TRBV5-5 and TRBJ2-6; a weak D match, TRBD2 (6 bases). Germline V CDR1 and CDR2: SGHKS, YYEKEE (reference sequence). The CDR3 has 17 amino acids. The ends were cut back, 1 base at V and 4 bases at J, with 15 bases in the middle. The CDR3 loop is CASSLSAEGSGANVLTF. The CDR3 DNA reads as TGTGCCAGCAGCTTGAGCGCGGAGGGGTCCGGGGCCAACGTCCTGACTTTC.

The count of this clone is one. This chain links TRBV10-3 with TRBJ1-2; D possibly corresponds to TRBD1 (5 bases). The CDR3 consists of 16 residues. Germline V gene data show CDR1 as ENHRY and CDR2 as SYGVKD. V gave up 8 bases and J gave up 8 bases, with 27 bases separating them. This chain's CDR3 is CAIGLITTAPGGGYTF. The CDR3 DNA sequence: TGTGCCATCGGACTTATAACGACAGCGCCCGGGGGAGGCTACACCTTC.

The chain is built from TRBV4-1 and TRBJ1-3; 10 nucleotides match TRBD1. The CDR3 is made up of 15 amino acids. The germline V gene encodes CDR1 MGHRA and CDR2 YSYEKL. With V trimmed by 4 bases and J by 4 bases, 4 bases remained unmatched. CDR3 region: CASSPGTGVGNTIYF. DNA for the CDR3: TGCGCCAGCAGCCCAGGGACAGGGGTCGGAAACACCATATATTTT.